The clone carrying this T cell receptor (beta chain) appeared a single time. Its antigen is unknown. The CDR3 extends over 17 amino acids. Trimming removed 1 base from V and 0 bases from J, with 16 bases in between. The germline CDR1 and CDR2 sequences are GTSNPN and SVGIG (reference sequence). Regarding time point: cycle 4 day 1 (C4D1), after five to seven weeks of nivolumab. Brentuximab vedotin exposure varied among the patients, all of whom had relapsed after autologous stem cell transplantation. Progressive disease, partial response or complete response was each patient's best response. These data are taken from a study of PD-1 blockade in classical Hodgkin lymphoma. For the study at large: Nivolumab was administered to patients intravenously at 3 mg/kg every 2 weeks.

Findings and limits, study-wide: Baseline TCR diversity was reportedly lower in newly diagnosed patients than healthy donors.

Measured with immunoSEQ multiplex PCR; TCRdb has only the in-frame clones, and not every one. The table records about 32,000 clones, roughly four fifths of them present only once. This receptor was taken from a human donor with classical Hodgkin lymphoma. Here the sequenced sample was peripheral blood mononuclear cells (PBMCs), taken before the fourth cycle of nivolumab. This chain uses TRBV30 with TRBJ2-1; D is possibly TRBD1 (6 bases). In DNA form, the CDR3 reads TGTGCCTGGAGTGCCCCTTCCGGACAGTCCTCCTACAATGAGCAGTTCTTC. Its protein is CAWSAPSGQSSYNEQFF.